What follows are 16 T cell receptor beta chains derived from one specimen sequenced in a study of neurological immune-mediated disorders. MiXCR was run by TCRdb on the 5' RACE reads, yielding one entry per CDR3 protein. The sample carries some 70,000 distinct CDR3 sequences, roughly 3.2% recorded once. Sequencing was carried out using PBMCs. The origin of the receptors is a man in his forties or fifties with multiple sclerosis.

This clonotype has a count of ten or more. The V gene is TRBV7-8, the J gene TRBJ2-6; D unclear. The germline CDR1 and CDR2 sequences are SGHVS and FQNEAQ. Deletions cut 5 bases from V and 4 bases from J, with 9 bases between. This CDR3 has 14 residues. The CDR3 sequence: CASSHGGGANVLTF. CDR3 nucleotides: TGTGCCAGCAGCCACGGTGGGGGGGCCAACGTCCTGACTTTC.

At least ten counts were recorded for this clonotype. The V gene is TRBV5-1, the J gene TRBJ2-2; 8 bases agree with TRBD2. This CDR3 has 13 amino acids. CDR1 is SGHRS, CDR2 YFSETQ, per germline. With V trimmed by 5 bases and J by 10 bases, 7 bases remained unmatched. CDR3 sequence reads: CASSSQAGAELFF. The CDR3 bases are TGCGCCAGCAGTTCTCAAGCGGGAGCGGAGCTGTTTTTT.

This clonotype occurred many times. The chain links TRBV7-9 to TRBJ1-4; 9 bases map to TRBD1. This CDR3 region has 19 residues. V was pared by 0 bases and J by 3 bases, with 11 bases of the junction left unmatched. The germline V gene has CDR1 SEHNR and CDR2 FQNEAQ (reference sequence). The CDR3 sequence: CASSLALASDRGSNEKLFF. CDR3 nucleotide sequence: TGTGCCAGCAGCTTAGCTTTGGCCTCGGACAGGGGCTCTAATGAAAAACTGTTTTTT.

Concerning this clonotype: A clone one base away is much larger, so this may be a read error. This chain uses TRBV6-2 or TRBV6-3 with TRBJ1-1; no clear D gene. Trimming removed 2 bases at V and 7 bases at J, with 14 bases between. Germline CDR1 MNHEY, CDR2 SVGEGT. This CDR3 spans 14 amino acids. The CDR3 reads CASSYPTEMNEAFF. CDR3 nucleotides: TGTGCCAGCAGTTACCCAACAGAGATGAATGAAGCTTTCTTT.

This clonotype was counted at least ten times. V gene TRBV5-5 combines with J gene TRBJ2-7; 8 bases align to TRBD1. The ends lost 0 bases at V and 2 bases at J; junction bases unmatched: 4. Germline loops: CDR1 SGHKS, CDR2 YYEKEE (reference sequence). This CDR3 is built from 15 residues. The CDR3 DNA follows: TGTGCCAGCAGCTTGGGGGGGACAGGAACCTACGAGCAGTACTTC. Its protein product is CASSLGGTGTYEQYF.

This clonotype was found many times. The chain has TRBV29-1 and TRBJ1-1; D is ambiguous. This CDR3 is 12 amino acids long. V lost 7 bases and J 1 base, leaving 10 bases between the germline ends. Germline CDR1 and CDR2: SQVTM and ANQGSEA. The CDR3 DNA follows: TGCAGCGCTGGGCGGGCGAACACTGAAGCTTTCTTT. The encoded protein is CSAGRANTEAFF.

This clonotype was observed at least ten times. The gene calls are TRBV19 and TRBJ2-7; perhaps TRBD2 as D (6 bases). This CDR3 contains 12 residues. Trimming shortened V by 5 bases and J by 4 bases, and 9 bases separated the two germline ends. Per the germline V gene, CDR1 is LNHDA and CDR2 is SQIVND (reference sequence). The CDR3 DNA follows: TGTGCCAGTAGTTCGACTAGGTACGAGCAGTACTTC. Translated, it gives CASSSTRYEQYF. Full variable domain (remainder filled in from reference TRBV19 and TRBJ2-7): DGGITQSPKYLFRKEGQNVTLSCEQNLNHDAMYWYRQDPGQGLRLIYYSQIVNDFQKGDIAEGYSVSREKKESFPLTVTSAQKNPTAFYLCASSSTRYEQYFGPGTRLTVT.

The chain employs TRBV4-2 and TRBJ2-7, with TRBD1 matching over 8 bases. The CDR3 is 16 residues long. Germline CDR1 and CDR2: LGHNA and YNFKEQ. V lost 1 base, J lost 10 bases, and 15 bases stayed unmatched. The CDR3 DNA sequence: TGTGCCAGCAGCCAAGGGCCCAGGGGGCTGTCTTACTATCAGTACTTC. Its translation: CASSQGPRGLSYYQYF.

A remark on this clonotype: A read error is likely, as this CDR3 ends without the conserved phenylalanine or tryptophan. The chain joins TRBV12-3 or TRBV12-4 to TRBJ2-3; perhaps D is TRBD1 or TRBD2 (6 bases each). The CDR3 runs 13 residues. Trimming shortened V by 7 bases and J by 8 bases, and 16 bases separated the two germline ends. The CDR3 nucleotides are TGTGCCAGCAAAGGTCGGGGGCCGGGTACGCAGTATAAT. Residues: CASKGRGPGTQYN.

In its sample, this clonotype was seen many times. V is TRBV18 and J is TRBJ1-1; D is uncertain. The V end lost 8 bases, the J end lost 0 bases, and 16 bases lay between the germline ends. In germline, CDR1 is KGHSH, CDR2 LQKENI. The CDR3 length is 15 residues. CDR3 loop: CASQNGIAMNTEAFF. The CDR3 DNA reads TGTGCCAGCCAGAACGGGATTGCAATGAACACTGAAGCTTTCTTT.

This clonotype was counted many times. Written as DNA, the CDR3 is TGCGCCAGCAGCTTTTCAGGGAGCGACTCCTACGAGCAGTACTTC. Encoded protein: CASSFSGSDSYEQYF. The J gene is TRBJ2-7, the V gene TRBV5-1; D tentatively reads TRBD1 or TRBD2 (5 bases each). Germline CDR1 is SGHRS and CDR2 is YFSETQ. Trimming took 2 bases from V and 0 from J, leaving 12 bases between them. The CDR3 totals 15 residues.

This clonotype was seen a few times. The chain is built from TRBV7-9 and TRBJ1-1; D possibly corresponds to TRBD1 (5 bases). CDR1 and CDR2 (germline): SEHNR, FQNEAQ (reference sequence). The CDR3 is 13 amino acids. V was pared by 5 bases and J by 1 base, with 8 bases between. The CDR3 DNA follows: TGTGCCAGCAGCATAGGGGCGAACACTGAAGCTTTCTTT. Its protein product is CASSIGANTEAFF.

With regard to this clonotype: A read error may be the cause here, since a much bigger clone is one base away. As DNA, the CDR3 is TGTGACAGCAGCTTAAGGGAAGGAGAGCAGTTCTTC. It translates to CDSSLREGEQFF. The chain joins TRBV7-3 to TRBJ2-1; D is unresolved. CDR1 and CDR2 (germline): SGHTA, FQGTGA. The CDR3 is 12 residues long.

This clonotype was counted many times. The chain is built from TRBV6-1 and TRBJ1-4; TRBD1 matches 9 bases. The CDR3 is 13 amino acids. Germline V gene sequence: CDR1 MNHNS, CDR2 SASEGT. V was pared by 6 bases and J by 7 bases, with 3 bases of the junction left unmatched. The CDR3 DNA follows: TGTGCCAGCAGCCCGGGACAGGGTGAAAAACTGTTTTTT. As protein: CASSPGQGEKLFF.

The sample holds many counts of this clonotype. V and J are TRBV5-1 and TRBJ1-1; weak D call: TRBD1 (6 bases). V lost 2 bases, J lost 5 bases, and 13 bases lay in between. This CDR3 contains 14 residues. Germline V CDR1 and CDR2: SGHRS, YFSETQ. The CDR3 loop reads CASSFEGGRTEAFF. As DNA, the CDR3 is TGCGCCAGCAGCTTTGAGGGGGGTCGGACTGAAGCTTTCTTT.

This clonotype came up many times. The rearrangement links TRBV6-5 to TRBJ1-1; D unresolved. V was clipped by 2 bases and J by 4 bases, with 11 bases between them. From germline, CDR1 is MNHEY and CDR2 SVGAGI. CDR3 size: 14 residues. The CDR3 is CASSYRGRVTEAFF. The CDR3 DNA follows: TGTGCCAGCAGTTACCGGGGTAGAGTCACTGAAGCTTTCTTT.